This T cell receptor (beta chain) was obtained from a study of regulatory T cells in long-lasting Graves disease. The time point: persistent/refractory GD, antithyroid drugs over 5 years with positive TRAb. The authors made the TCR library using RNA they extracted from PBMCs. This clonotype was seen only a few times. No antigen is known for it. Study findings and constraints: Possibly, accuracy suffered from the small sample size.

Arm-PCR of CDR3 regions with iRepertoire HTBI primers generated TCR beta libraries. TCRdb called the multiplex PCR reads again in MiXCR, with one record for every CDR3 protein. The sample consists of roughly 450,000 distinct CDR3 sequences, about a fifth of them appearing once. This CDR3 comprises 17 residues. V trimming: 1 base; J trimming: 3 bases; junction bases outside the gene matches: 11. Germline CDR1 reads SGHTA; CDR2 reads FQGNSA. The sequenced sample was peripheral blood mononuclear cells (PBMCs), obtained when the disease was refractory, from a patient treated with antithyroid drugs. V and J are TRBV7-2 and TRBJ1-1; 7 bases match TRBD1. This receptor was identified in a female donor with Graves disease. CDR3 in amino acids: CASSLVGQGGVHTEAFF. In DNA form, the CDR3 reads TGTGCCAGCAGCTTAGTAGGCCAGGGGGGTGTACACACTGAAGCTTTCTTT.